The following is a T cell receptor (beta chain) sequence with its context. In the original workflow: Researchers report that nucleated cell counts were estimated from reference gene primer amplification. Measured with immunoSEQ multiplex PCR; TCRdb has only the in-frame clones, and not every one. V, J and clone size are taken as reported in that table, and D and trimming were inferred from the DNA itself. The repertoire consists of around 620,000 clones, with over 80% occurring once and the leading ten covering over 0.2%. These data come from a study of blood T cell repertoires in COVID-19. On the study more broadly: Samples representing acute and convalescent COVID-19 were sourced from the United States, Italy and Spain. Sample material is recorded as cDNA or gDNA derived from T cells, B-cell-depleted T cells, or PBMCs.

Germline loops: CDR1 SGHRS, CDR2 YFSETQ. The CDR3 totals 15 residues. Trimming cost V 2 bases and J 4 bases, with 15 bases left between them. The sequencing input was peripheral blood. The TCR comes from a woman aged 18 to 35 with acute or convalescent COVID-19. The chain combines TRBV5-1 with TRBJ1-2, with TRBD1 as a possible D gene (5 bases). CDR3 coding DNA: TGCGCCAGCAGCTTTGCGGGGGAGTACGGCTATGGCTACACCTTC. This gives the protein CASSFAGEYGYGYTF.